These 31 T cell receptor beta chains share one sample of origin, sequenced in a study of shared clonotypes between healthy human individuals. Naive CD8 cells were CD45RO-negative, positively selected for CCR7, excluding terminally differentiated effector memory CD45RA+ cells. Profiling relied on immunoSEQ multiplex PCR, and the TCRdb table lists in-frame clones only, not all of them. The sample contains about 2.1 million clones, 93% of which appear only once. Input material: naive CD8+ T cells from PBMCs. The receptors were gathered from a man aged 18 to 29 in good health. Some clones in this sample may be carry-over from other donors' samples.

The genes are TRBV9 and TRBJ2-1, with 7 nucleotides matching TRBD2. The CDR3 has 15 residues. Germline V gene data show CDR1 as SGDLS and CDR2 as YYNGEE. V lost 0 bases and J lost 5; bases outside the gene matches: 5. The CDR3 sequence: CASSVAGGLHNEQFF. The CDR3 DNA sequence: TGTGCCAGCAGCGTAGCGGGAGGTCTTCACAATGAGCAGTTCTTC.

The rearrangement uses TRBV7-2 and TRBJ2-7; no definite D call. The CDR3 is 16 amino acids. V dropped 2 bases and J dropped 3 bases, with 17 bases sitting between them. Per germline, CDR1 SGHTA and CDR2 FQGNSA. The CDR3 is CASSLPRPLTHYEQYF. DNA for the CDR3: TGTGCCAGCAGCTTACCAAGACCCTTAACCCACTACGAGCAGTACTTC.

The V and J genes are TRBV11-2 and TRBJ2-5; weak D call: TRBD1 (5 bases). Germline V gene data show CDR1 as SGHAT and CDR2 as FQNNGV. V lost 5 bases to trimming and J lost 5 bases, with 12 bases between them. The CDR3 totals 13 residues. Written as DNA, the CDR3 is TGTGCCAGCAGCCCAGGGCCCGTGGAGACCCAGTACTTC. Its translation is CASSPGPVETQYF. Full variable domain (outside the CDR3, taken from reference TRBV11-2 and TRBJ2-5): EAGVAQSPRYKIIEKRQSVAFWCNPISGHATLYWYQQILGQGPKLLIQFQNNGVVDDSQLPKDRFSAERLKGVDSTLKIQPAKLEDSAVYLCASSPGPVETQYFGPGTRLLVL.

The V and J genes are TRBV19 and TRBJ2-3, with TRBD2 matching 8 bases. Trimming cost V 3 bases and J 6 bases; bases outside gene matches: 11. Germline loops: CDR1 LNHDA, CDR2 SQIVND (reference sequence). The CDR3 runs to 16 residues. The CDR3 DNA sequence: TGTGCCAGTAGTATGGGGCCGGGAGGGCCACAGGATACGCAGTATTTT. Its translation: CASSMGPGGPQDTQYF.

V and J are TRBV25-1 and TRBJ1-1; D unclear. Trimming took 3 bases from V and 7 from J, leaving 9 bases between them. The germline gives CDR1 MGHDK, CDR2 SYGVNS. This CDR3 region has 12 residues. Written as DNA, the CDR3 is TGTGCCAGCAGTGACCAGAACCTTGAAGCTTTCTTT. It is translated as CASSDQNLEAFF.

This clone was detected once. Within the sample, other DNA sequences also encode this same CDR3. The V and J genes are TRBV11-2 and TRBJ2-7, with D hard to call. The CDR3 loop spans 10 amino acids. CDR1 SGHAT and CDR2 FQNNGV come from the germline V gene. Deletions cut 5 bases from V and 4 bases from J, with 3 bases between. CDR3 bases: TGTGCCAGCAGCAGTTACGAGCAGTACTTC. Amino acids: CASSSYEQYF.

The genes are TRBV29-1 and TRBJ2-7; 10 bases are shared with TRBD2. The length of the CDR3 is 17 residues. Germline V gives CDR1 SQVTM, CDR2 ANQGSEA. V lost 1 base to trimming and J lost 2 bases; unmatched junction nucleotides: 11. CDR3 sequence (DNA): TGCAGCGTTGAAGTCTTAGGCGTCCTAGCGGGAGCCTACGAGCAGTACTTC. Protein product: CSVEVLGVLAGAYEQYF.

A single count supports this clone. The V call is TRBV28, the J call TRBJ2-7, with D perhaps matching TRBD2 (6 bases). Trimming pared 1 base from V and 2 bases from J, leaving 12 bases between. This CDR3 is built from 15 residues. Germline lookup yields CDR1 MDHEN and CDR2 SYDVKM. The CDR3 DNA is TGTGCCAGCAGTTTATTGTTAGCGGCGACCTACGAGCAGTACTTC. Protein product: CASSLLLAATYEQYF.

The chain employs TRBV6-5 and TRBJ1-1; the D is unclear. V was cut by 0 bases and J by 3 bases, with 14 bases left in between. The length of the CDR3 is 16 residues. The germline V gene has CDR1 MNHEY and CDR2 SVGAGI. The CDR3 region has the DNA TGTGCCAGCAGTTACTCGAGAGGCGCCGGATACACTGAAGCTTTCTTT. Its protein product is CASSYSRGAGYTEAFF.

As for this clone: At the DNA level, this CDR3 is encoded by other sequences in the same sample as well. The chain combines TRBV6-5 with TRBJ1-5; no firm D call. The CDR3 has 14 residues. CDR1 is MNHEY, CDR2 SVGAGI, per germline. Trimming shortened V by 2 bases and J by 4 bases, and 9 bases separated the two germline ends. DNA for the CDR3: TGTGCCAGCAGTTACCGGGAAACGAATCAGCCCCAGCATTTT. This codes for CASSYRETNQPQHF.

V is TRBV4-3 and J is TRBJ2-7; perhaps TRBD2 as D (6 bases). Germline V CDR1 and CDR2: LGHNA, YSLEER. Deletions cut 0 bases from V and 3 bases from J, with 18 bases between. The CDR3 length is 17 residues. The CDR3 protein is CASSQDGRWSPLYEQYF. The DNA for the CDR3 is TGCGCCAGCAGCCAAGATGGGAGGTGGAGTCCCCTCTACGAGCAGTACTTC.

The V and J genes are TRBV6-5 and TRBJ2-5; D might be TRBD1 (5 bases). Trimming removed 2 bases at V and 0 bases at J, with 10 bases between. CDR1 is MNHEY and CDR2 is SVGAGI in the germline V gene. CDR3 length: 15 residues. The CDR3 here is CASSYGAFNQETQYF. For the CDR3, the DNA is TGTGCCAGCAGTTACGGGGCTTTCAACCAAGAGACCCAGTACTTC.

V usage is TRBV13 and J usage is TRBJ1-2; D might be TRBD1 (6 bases). Between the trimmed V and J ends, which lost 8 bases and 4 bases, there was a span of 20 bases. The germline V gene encodes CDR1 PRHDT and CDR2 FYEKMQ (reference sequence). CDR3 size: 15 residues. CDR3 amino acids: CASRGRGSLVYGYTF. The CDR3 DNA sequence: TGTGCCAGCCGAGGCAGGGGTTCCCTAGTCTATGGCTACACCTTC.

The chain couples TRBV13 to TRBJ1-2; 7 bases are shared with TRBD1. The germline CDR1 and CDR2 sequences are PRHDT and FYEKMQ (reference sequence). The CDR3 covers 15 residues. Trimming took 5 bases from V and 3 from J; bases not matched to a gene: 9. CDR3 amino acids: CASSAEGGRYYGYTF. CDR3 sequence (DNA): TGTGCCAGCAGCGCTGAAGGGGGCAGGTACTATGGCTACACCTTC.

A note on this clone: Distinct nucleotide sequences in the sample also encode this CDR3. V usage is TRBV12-5 and J usage is TRBJ2-1; perhaps TRBD2 as D (5 bases). This CDR3 has 15 residues. Germline CDR1 is LGHNT and CDR2 is FRNRAP. V lost 0 bases, J lost 2 bases, and 8 bases lay in between. The CDR3 here is CASGLVGGPYNEQFF. DNA for the CDR3: TGTGCTAGTGGTTTGGTTGGAGGCCCCTACAATGAGCAGTTCTTC.

This clone was counted a single time. The chain carries TRBV18 and TRBJ2-1; D is unclear. The germline CDR1 and CDR2 sequences are KGHSH and LQKENI. The CDR3 extends over 14 amino acids. V lost 4 bases and J 1 base, leaving 8 bases between the germline ends. CDR3 DNA sequence: TGTGCCAGCTCACAGGACCAATCCTACAATGAGCAGTTCTTC. It yields the protein CASSQDQSYNEQFF. Full variable domain (outside the CDR3, taken from reference TRBV18 and TRBJ2-1): NAGVMQNPRHLVRRRGQEARLRCSPMKGHSHVYWYRQLPEEGLKFMVYLQKENIIDESGMPKERFSAEFPKEGPSILRIQQVVRGDSAAYFCASSQDQSYNEQFFGPGTRLTVL.

The chain employs TRBV27 and TRBJ2-7; weak D call: TRBD1 (6 bases). This CDR3 comprises 16 residues. In germline, CDR1 is MNHEY, CDR2 SMNVEV (reference sequence). V was cut by 5 bases and J by 6 bases, with 23 bases left in between. CDR3 protein: CASSLIGGTGLGEQYF. CDR3 in DNA: TGTGCCAGCAGTCTCATAGGGGGTACCGGGTTAGGCGAGCAGTACTTC.

This chain joins TRBV5-6 and TRBJ2-3; D uncertain. V lost 4 bases, J lost 7 bases, and 10 bases lay in between. Germline loops: CDR1 SGHDT, CDR2 YYEEEE. This CDR3 is 12 amino acids long. The CDR3 here is CASSQKEYTQYF. As DNA, the CDR3 is TGTGCCAGCAGCCAAAAGGAATATACGCAGTATTTT.

This clone was counted a single time. This chain joins TRBV27 and TRBJ2-1, with TRBD2 matching over 11 bases. Per germline, CDR1 MNHEY and CDR2 SMNVEV (reference sequence). Germline trimming cut 1 base from V and 7 bases from J; bases unmatched to any gene: 6. CDR3 length: 16 amino acids. The CDR3 DNA follows: TGTGCCAGCAGTTTATACCCAACTAGCGGGAGAAATGAGCAGTTCTTC. Translated, it gives CASSLYPTSGRNEQFF.

The gene calls are TRBV28 and TRBJ1-1, with a tentative D call TRBD1 (6 bases). The V end lost 0 bases, the J end lost 4 bases, and 18 bases lay between the germline ends. In germline, CDR1 is MDHEN, CDR2 SYDVKM. This CDR3 has 17 amino acids. This CDR3 is CASSLWQLGGVGTEAFF. DNA for the CDR3: TGTGCCAGCAGTTTATGGCAACTAGGGGGAGTCGGCACTGAAGCTTTCTTT.

This chain connects TRBV7-9 to TRBJ2-1, with 7 bases aligning to TRBD2. The CDR3 runs to 15 residues. Unmatched junction bases numbered 10, after V lost 7 bases and J lost 4 bases. CDR1 is SEHNR, CDR2 FQNEAQ, per germline (reference sequence). The chain's CDR3 is CASTRELAAYNEQFF. CDR3 DNA sequence: TGTGCCAGCACCCGGGAGCTAGCGGCATACAATGAGCAGTTCTTC.

The chain recombines TRBV5-1 with TRBJ2-1; 8 bases map to TRBD1. The CDR3 spans 13 residues. Germline assignment: CDR1 SGHRS and CDR2 YFSETQ. V lost 4 bases and J lost 6; bases outside the gene matches: 3. The CDR3 DNA is TGCGCCAGCAGCAACAGGGGGGCCAATGAGCAGTTCTTC. Amino acids: CASSNRGANEQFF.

The chain joins TRBV6-1 to TRBJ1-1; D remains unclear. CDR1 is MNHNS and CDR2 is SASEGT in the germline V gene. V was cut by 3 bases and J by 8 bases, with 10 bases left in between. The CDR3 loop spans 12 amino acids. DNA for the CDR3: TGTGCCAGCAGTGAGGTCCCGTTGGAAGCTTTCTTT. The encoded protein is CASSEVPLEAFF.

The chain recombines TRBV6-1 with TRBJ2-3; tentative D call: TRBD2 (5 bases). Germline CDR1 and CDR2: MNHNS and SASEGT. This CDR3 is 8 amino acids long. Trimming shortened V by 10 bases and J by 11 bases, and 7 bases separated the two germline ends. CDR3 bases: TGTGCCACCCGGGGGCAGTATTTT. It is translated as CATRGQYF.

A word on this clone: This specimen includes other DNA sequences encoding the same CDR3. The chain has TRBV15 and TRBJ1-1, with D uncertain. CDR3 length: 14 amino acids. Germline assignment: CDR1 LNHNV and CDR2 YYDKDF (reference sequence). Trimming took 1 base from V and 0 from J, leaving 6 bases between them. The CDR3 is CATSRGHMNTEAFF. The CDR3 DNA reads TGTGCCACCAGCAGAGGCCACATGAACACTGAAGCTTTCTTT.

The V call is TRBV2, the J call TRBJ2-7; D unresolved. Germline V CDR1 and CDR2: SNHLY, FYNNEI. The CDR3 extends over 17 amino acids. V was trimmed by 1 base and J by 2 bases, leaving 18 bases between them. The CDR3, as DNA: TGTGCCAGCAGTGAAGAAGGCAGGCAGAACCCAACCTACGAGCAGTACTTC. As protein: CASSEEGRQNPTYEQYF.

The rearrangement joins TRBV7-9 to TRBJ2-2, with 7 bases fitting TRBD2. Germline CDR1 reads SEHNR; CDR2 reads FQNEAQ (reference sequence). The CDR3 is 16 residues long. V shed 4 bases and J 1 base; nucleotides not matched to a gene: 6. CDR3 in amino acids: CASSSKRDRNTGELFF. For the CDR3, the DNA is TGTGCCAGCAGCTCTAAGCGGGACCGGAACACCGGGGAGCTGTTTTTT.

The chain carries TRBV7-9 and TRBJ2-7, with 7 bases fitting TRBD1. The CDR3 length is 16 residues. The germline V gene has CDR1 SEHNR and CDR2 FQNEAQ (reference sequence). Unmatched junction bases numbered 12, after V lost 5 bases and J lost 2 bases. The CDR3 DNA follows: TGTGCCAGCAGCGCAGGGGGTGGGACAGCACCCTACGAGCAGTACTTC. Translated: CASSAGGGTAPYEQYF.

V is TRBV6-1 and J is TRBJ1-1; D gene uncertain. Germline CDR1 reads MNHNS; CDR2 reads SASEGT. Trimming cost V 6 bases and J 2 bases, with 7 bases left between them. The CDR3 consists of 12 residues. This CDR3 is CASRHRNTEAFF. CDR3 nucleotides: TGTGCCAGCAGGCACAGAAACACTGAAGCTTTCTTT.

V and J are TRBV18 and TRBJ2-2; D may be TRBD1 (6 bases). Germline V CDR1 and CDR2: KGHSH, LQKENI. This CDR3 contains 17 residues. V shed 3 bases and J shed 1 base, with 15 bases lying between them. The CDR3 is CASSPSDKGQNTGELFF. The DNA of the CDR3 is TGTGCCAGCTCACCCTCTGATAAGGGACAGAACACCGGGGAGCTGTTTTTT.

The chain uses TRBV9 and TRBJ1-3; D ambiguous. Germline lookup yields CDR1 SGDLS and CDR2 YYNGEE. V lost 3 bases, J lost 0 bases, and 10 bases lay in between. CDR3 length: 15 amino acids. CDR3 sequence: CASSEALSSGNTIYF. CDR3 coding DNA: TGTGCCAGCAGCGAGGCCCTTTCCTCTGGAAACACCATATATTTT.